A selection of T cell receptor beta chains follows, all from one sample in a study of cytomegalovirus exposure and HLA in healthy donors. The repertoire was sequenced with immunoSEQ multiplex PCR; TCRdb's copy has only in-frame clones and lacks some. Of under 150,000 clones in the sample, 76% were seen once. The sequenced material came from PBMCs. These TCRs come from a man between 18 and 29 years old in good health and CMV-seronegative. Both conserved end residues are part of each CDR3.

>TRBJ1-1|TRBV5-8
CASSMRTEAFF
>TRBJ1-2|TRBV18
CASSPDDSYGYTF
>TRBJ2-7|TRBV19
CASSSGTVLYEQYF
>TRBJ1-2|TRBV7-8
CASEGTGGGGYTF
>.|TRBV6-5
CASSYRGDSYEQYF
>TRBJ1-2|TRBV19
CASRPGGLNGYTF
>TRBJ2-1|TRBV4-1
CASSQGTGKNNEQFF
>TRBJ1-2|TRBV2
CASGDRDIYGYTF
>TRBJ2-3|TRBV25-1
CASSEGAAGPDTQYF
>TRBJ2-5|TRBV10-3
CAIRGTGQETQHF
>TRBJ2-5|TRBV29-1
CSVVWRGEQYF
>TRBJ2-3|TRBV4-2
CASSKFRGDTQYF
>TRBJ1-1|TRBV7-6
CASSLRGNSNTEAFF
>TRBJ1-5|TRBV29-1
CSVHLTGGPNQPQHF
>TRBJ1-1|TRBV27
CASSLRWAMEAFF
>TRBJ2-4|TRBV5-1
CASSLAPTNRAPKNIQYF
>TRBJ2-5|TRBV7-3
CASSLNPGGETQYF
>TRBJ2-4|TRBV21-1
CASPGGLFAKNIQYF
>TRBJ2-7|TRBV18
CASSPPPGIEEQYF
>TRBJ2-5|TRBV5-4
CASSDATSGSAETQYF
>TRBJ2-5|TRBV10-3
CAISDGGGQETQYF
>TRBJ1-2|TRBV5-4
CASSLYSTGRSYGYTF
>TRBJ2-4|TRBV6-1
CASSVVRDKNIQYF
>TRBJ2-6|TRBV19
CGAGDSGANVLTF
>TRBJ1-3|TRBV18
CASSPGTEGRGNTIYF
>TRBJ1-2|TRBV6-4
CASSDSPGQGVYGYTF
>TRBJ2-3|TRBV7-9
CASSSTEDSSTDTQYF
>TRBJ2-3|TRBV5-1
CASSSFSSGGAQDTQYF
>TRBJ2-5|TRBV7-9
CASTEWRAEEETQYF
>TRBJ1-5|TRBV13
CASSSGTGAQPQHF